This T cell receptor beta chain is from a study of T cells in Graves' hyperthyroidism and ophthalmopathy. V gave up 3 bases and J gave up 4 bases, with 9 bases separating them. The length of the CDR3 is 13 residues. Germline lookup yields CDR1 WNHNN and CDR2 SYGVQD (reference sequence). Study-level findings and limits: Ophthalmopathy onset followed model prediction by a median about six months.

The source material, RNA transcripts, was used to amplify TCR beta CDR3 regions. Primed by the HTBI set, a first-round RT-PCR was run on the TCR CDR3. TCRdb itself ran the multiplex PCR reads through MiXCR, one entry per CDR3 protein. Among a few hundred thousand distinct CDR3 sequences listed, 14% to 15% were seen once. The source of the PBMCs was around 9 ml of fresh peripheral blood. Points on this clonotype: Its cognate antigen is unknown.

The specimen sequenced was blood. The V call is TRBV10-1, the J call TRBJ1-1; no reliable D call. The source is a woman under 40 with Graves' hyperthyroidism. This CDR3 reads CASSDYGVTEAFF. The CDR3 DNA sequence: TGCGCCAGCAGTGATTATGGGGTCACTGAAGCTTTCTTT.